This TCR beta chain was profiled in a study of T-cell memory formation after mild COVID-19. The overall study: Largely donor-specific TCR clusters were found. The study's findings and limits: The appearance of some responding clones in pre-infection memory suggested that cross-reactive memory joined.

This clonotype was counted a few times. Its target is unknown. Via MiXCR, TCRdb re-called the 5' RACE reads, giving one row per CDR3 protein. The data hold more than 400,000 distinct CDR3 sequences, with 18% observed a single time. The germline V gene encodes CDR1 MGHRA and CDR2 YSYEKL. V was pared by 0 bases and J by 5 bases, with 7 bases between. The CDR3 sequence is 13 residues long. Source material: PBMCs or a T cell subset sorted from them (not recorded which). This clonotype was obtained from an adult woman who had mild COVID-19 (a few samples of this study predate the infection). Cell type and time point are not known. The chain is built from TRBV4-1 and TRBJ2-5; D gene ambiguous. CDR3 DNA sequence: TGCGCCAGCAGCCAAGATGCTTTGGAGACCCAGTACTTC. Translation gives CASSQDALETQYF.